Reported below is one T cell receptor beta chain. The target antigen is unknown. Germline V gives CDR1 LNHDA, CDR2 SQIVND (reference sequence). The length of the CDR3 is 13 residues. Trimming pared 10 bases from V and 4 bases from J, leaving 16 bases between. Profiled with immunoSEQ multiplex PCR; TCRdb holds only in-frame clones, not every one. The sample lists more than 60,000 clones; 97% were seen once. The source of the sample is a study of cytomegalovirus exposure and HLA in healthy donors. Regarding the study as a whole: The authors enumerated roughly 160 TCR beta chains as linked to cytomegalovirus. In vitro testing confirmed three CMV-associated chains as specific for CMV antigens.

Sequenced: PBMCs. The receptor comes from a young woman in good health and CMV-seropositive. V gene TRBV19 combines with J gene TRBJ1-1, with D unresolved. CDR3 bases: TGTGCCATTATTCCCCCGGGGAGCACTGAAGCTTTCTTT. Protein: CAIIPPGSTEAFF.